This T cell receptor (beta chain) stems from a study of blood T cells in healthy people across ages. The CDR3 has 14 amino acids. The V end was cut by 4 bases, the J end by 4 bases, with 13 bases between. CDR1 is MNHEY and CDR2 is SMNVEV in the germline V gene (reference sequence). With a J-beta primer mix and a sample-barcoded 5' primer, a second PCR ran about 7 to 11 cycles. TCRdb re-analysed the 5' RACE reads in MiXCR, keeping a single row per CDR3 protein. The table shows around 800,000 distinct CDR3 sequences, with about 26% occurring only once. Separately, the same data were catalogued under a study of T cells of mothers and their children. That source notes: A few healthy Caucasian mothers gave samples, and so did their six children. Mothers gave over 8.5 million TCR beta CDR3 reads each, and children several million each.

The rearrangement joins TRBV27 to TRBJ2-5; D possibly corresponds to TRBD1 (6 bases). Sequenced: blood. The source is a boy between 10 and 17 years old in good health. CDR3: CASSYRTVGETQYF. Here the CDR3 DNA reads TGTGCCAGCAGTTACCGGACAGTCGGAGAGACCCAGTACTTC.